This section outlines one TCR beta chain sequence together with its context. This sample is part of a study of blood T cell repertoires in COVID-19. Overall study context: In each case, the material was cDNA or gDNA derived from T cells, B-cell-depleted T cells, or PBMCs.

CDR3 size: 13 residues. Germline CDR1 is SGHNT and CDR2 is YENEEA. The V end was cut by 3 bases, the J end by 7 bases, with 7 bases between. Per the original data handling: Estimation of nucleated cell counts relied on the amplification of reference gene primers. TCRdb's table, derived via immunoSEQ multiplex PCR, lists solely in-frame clones and lacks some. The D gene and trimming were derived from the DNA, and the V and J assignments and clone size from that table. The sample shows about 38,000 clones, approximately 94% of them seen only once. The clonotype was recovered from a human donor with active COVID-19. The donor label of this sample is uncertain. The chain recombines TRBV11-3 with TRBJ2-6, with D possibly being TRBD1 (5 bases). Sequenced: peripheral blood. The DNA of the CDR3 is TGTGCCAGCAGCTTGACAGATGCCAACGTCCTGACTTTC. This codes for CASSLTDANVLTF.